Each of the 31 T cell receptor beta chains below was sequenced from the same sample in a study of T cells in women clearing cervical HPV infection. Profiled with immunoSEQ multiplex PCR; TCRdb holds only in-frame clones, not every one. Its clone listing holds fewer than 40,000 clones. Sequencing was carried out using blood buffy coat. Receptors originate from a woman between 18 and 70 years old with a cervical HPV16 infection that either progressed to CIN3+ or cleared (not recorded which).

Concerning this clone itself: The CDR3 end falls 3 residues outside the read, so it is completed with the germline J gene. This chain links TRBV7-6 with TRBJ2-1; the D gene is possibly TRBD1 (5 bases). The CDR3 has 13 amino acids. V lost 6 bases, J lost 9 bases, and 15 bases lay in between. Germline V lookup: CDR1 SGHVS, CDR2 FNYEAQ. The CDR3 sequence: CASRLARQGEQFF. CDR3 DNA (partial): TGTGCCAGCAGGTTGGCCCGTCAGGGTGAG.

Of note for this clone: From the germline J gene comes the end of the CDR3, since the read stops 3 residues before it. The chain recombines TRBV10-3 with TRBJ2-7; 9 nucleotides match TRBD1. The V gene's germline CDR1 is ENHRY and CDR2 SYGVKD. The CDR3 has 12 amino acids. V shed 10 bases, J shed 3 bases, and the junction held 4 bases outside the gene matches. CDR3 in amino acids: CATGQGLYEQYF. CDR3 bases read: TGTGCCACAGGACAGGGGCTCTACGAG.

About this clone: The missing CDR3 end, 3 residues past where the read stops, is filled in from the germline J gene. The rearrangement uses TRBV18 and TRBJ2-1, with D unclear. Germline-derived CDR1 and CDR2 are KGHSH and LQKENI. V lost 3 bases and J 0 bases, leaving 12 bases between the germline ends. The CDR3 is 16 residues long. CDR3 sequence: CASSPSTVNSYNEQFF. CDR3 DNA (partial): TGTGCCAGCTCACCGAGCACGGTCAACTCCTACAATGAG.

As for this clone: From the germline J gene comes the end of the CDR3, since the read stops 3 residues before it. This sequence joins TRBV20-1 and TRBJ1-2, with D uncertain. The CDR3 contains 13 residues. The germline V gene has CDR1 DFQATT and CDR2 SNEGSKA (reference sequence). The CDR3 region is CSARTVAYRGYTF. CDR3 DNA, as far as it was read: TGCAGTGCTAGAACAGTGGCGTATAGGGGC.

With regard to this clone: The CDR3 goes on 3 residues after the read ends, and that part is filled in from the germline J gene. The rearrangement joins TRBV14 to TRBJ1-2; D possibly corresponds to TRBD1 (6 bases). Trimming removed 1 base from V and 4 bases from J, with 13 bases in between. The germline gives CDR1 SGHDN, CDR2 FVKESK. CDR3 length: 15 amino acids. The CDR3 protein is CASSQGSGRGYGYTF. CDR3 DNA, as far as it was read: TGTGCCAGCAGCCAAGGGTCCGGCAGGGGCTATGGC.

A remark on this clone: The read ends 3 residues shy of where the CDR3 ends; the end is completed using the germline J gene. The V and J genes are TRBV11-3 and TRBJ2-1, with 8 bases matching TRBD1. The J segment lost 9 bases and the V segment lost 5 bases, leaving 6 bases of the junction unmatched. This CDR3 is 13 amino acids long. Germline V gene lookup returns CDR1 SGHNT and CDR2 YENEEA. CDR3: CASSPGGVGEQFF. The sequenced CDR3 bases are TGTGCCAGCAGCCCAGGGGGCGTGGGTGAG.

A word on this clone: The read terminates 3 residues before the CDR3 end, so the remaining end is supplied by the germline J gene. The chain is built from TRBV5-6 and TRBJ1-2, with 7 positions matching TRBD1. V shed 4 bases, J shed 5 bases, and the junction held 8 bases outside the gene matches. Germline-derived CDR1 and CDR2 are SGHDT and YYEEEE. This CDR3 has 14 residues. The CDR3 loop is CASSPQGGGYGYTF. CDR3 DNA, as far as it was read: TGTGCCAGCAGCCCCCAGGGGGGAGGGTATGGC.

On this clone: Read data end 3 residues before the CDR3 end; the end is taken from the germline J gene. The genes are TRBV2 and TRBJ2-1; 10 bases map to TRBD2. J lost 2 bases, V lost 4 bases, and 2 bases had no gene match. Germline values: CDR1 SNHLY, CDR2 FYNNEI. The CDR3 has 15 amino acids. The DNA read from the CDR3 is TGTGCCAGCAGTGGAGCGGGGGGGCCCTACAATGAG. Translation: CASSGAGGPYNE. The CDR3 reads in full as CASSGAGGPYNEQFF.

With regard to this clone: The read gets to within 3 residues of the CDR3 end, and the germline J gene fills in the rest. The chain is built from TRBV29-1 and TRBJ1-2; perhaps TRBD1 as D (6 bases). There are 12 residues in the CDR3. Germline lookup yields CDR1 SQVTM and CDR2 ANQGSEA. The DNA read from the CDR3 is TGCAGCGTTCCCGTGCGGGGGCCAGGC. Translated: CSVPVRGPG. In full, the CDR3 reads CSVPVRGPGYTF.

About this clone: The read is 3 residues too short to cover the CDR3 end, so that end is filled in from the germline J gene. This chain uses TRBV7-7 with TRBJ2-5; 11 bases line up with TRBD2. The CDR3 is 17 residues long. The V segment lost 7 bases and the J segment 3 bases; nucleotides outside the gene matches: 13. Germline-derived CDR1 and CDR2 are SSHAT and FNYEAQ (reference sequence). CDR3 bases read: TGTGCCAGCACCCTCTTAGGTAGCGGGGGGGCGGAAGAGACC. It encodes CASTLLGSGGAEET. From start to end, the CDR3 is CASTLLGSGGAEETQYF.

With regard to this clone: Read sequence stops 3 residues before the CDR3 end, and the germline J gene provides the missing end. V and J are TRBV6-1 and TRBJ2-3; maybe TRBD1 (6 bases). This CDR3 is built from 15 residues. CDR1 is MNHNS and CDR2 is SASEGT in the germline V gene. Trimming took off 2 bases at V and 1 base at J, with 10 bases between the two ends. The CDR3 sequence: CASSEQDRRTDTQYF. The sequenced CDR3 bases are TGTGCCAGCAGTGAACAAGACAGGCGCACAGATACG.

A remark on this clone: The CDR3 end lies 3 residues beyond the end of the read and is filled in from the germline J gene. This chain connects TRBV19 to TRBJ1-2, with 9 bases aligning to TRBD1. The CDR3 sequence is 13 residues long. The V gene end was trimmed by 4 bases and the J gene end by 5 bases; junction bases not matched to a gene: 2. The V gene's germline CDR1 is LNHDA and CDR2 SQIVND (reference sequence). Incomplete CDR3 DNA: TGTGCCAGTAGTAAGGGACAGGGATATGGC. Protein sequence: CASSKGQGYG. The CDR3 in its entirety is CASSKGQGYGYTF.

Worth noting for this clone: Read sequence stops 3 residues before the CDR3 end, and the germline J gene provides the missing end. The chain recombines TRBV19 with TRBJ2-7; tentative D call: TRBD2 (6 bases). V was trimmed by 5 bases and J by 6 bases, leaving 8 bases between them. The length of the CDR3 is 11 residues. CDR1 and CDR2 (germline): LNHDA, SQIVND (reference sequence). The CDR3 loop reads CASSLGGEQYF. The sequenced CDR3 bases are TGTGCCAGTAGTCTCGGGGGCGAG. Drawing the rest from reference TRBV19 and TRBJ2-7, the complete variable domain is DGGITQSPKYLFRKEGQNVTLSCEQNLNHDAMYWYRQDPGQGLRLIYYSQIVNDFQKGDIAEGYSVSREKKESFPLTVTSAQKNPTAFYLCASSLGGEQYFGPGTRLTVT.

Regarding this clone: The read comes to an end 3 residues before the CDR3 does, leaving the germline J gene to fill in the end. The chain employs TRBV29-1 and TRBJ2-7; TRBD1 aligns across 8 bases. J lost 3 bases, V lost 5 bases, and 9 bases had no gene match. The CDR3 spans 14 residues. Germline CDR1 and CDR2: SQVTM and ANQGSEA. The CDR3 spells CSVSGPGGSYEQYF. CDR3 DNA, as far as it was read: TGCAGCGTTTCCGGGCCAGGGGGCAGCTACGAG.

On this clone itself: Coverage ceases 3 residues before the CDR3 finishes, and the germline J gene fills in the end. The chain is built from TRBV10-1 and TRBJ2-3, with TRBD1 identical over 8 bases. This CDR3 comprises 15 residues. Germline loops: CDR1 WNHNN, CDR2 SYGVQD (reference sequence). Unmatched junction bases numbered 7, after V lost 6 bases and J lost 2 bases. The sequenced part of the CDR3 DNA is TGCGCCAGCAGAACCGGGACAGGAGTCACAGATACG. Translating gives CASRTGTGVTDT. The CDR3 reads in full as CASRTGTGVTDTQYF.

A word on this clone: Read coverage stops 3 residues before the CDR3 terminus; the germline J gene supplies the remainder. Other DNA sequences in the same sample also yield this CDR3. The rearrangement joins TRBV18 to TRBJ1-1; D is perhaps TRBD1 (5 bases). Trimming took off 3 bases at V and 1 base at J, with 6 bases between the two ends. Germline CDR1 is KGHSH and CDR2 is LQKENI. The CDR3 is 13 residues long. CDR3 bases read: TGTGCCAGCTCACCTCAGGGGAACACTGAA. This sequence encodes CASSPQGNTE. In full, the CDR3 is CASSPQGNTEAFF.

Regarding this clone: The read terminates 3 residues ahead of where the CDR3 ends, so the germline J gene completes it. J is TRBJ1-1 and V is TRBV12-3 or TRBV12-4; possible D gene TRBD1, 6 bases. The CDR3 is 13 residues long. The DNA read from the CDR3 is TGTGCCAGCAGAGCGACAGGAGGTCCCAAA. This encodes CASRATGGPK. The whole CDR3 sequence is CASRATGGPKAFF.

A note on this clone: The CDR3 extends 3 residues past the end of the read, so its final part is completed from the germline J gene. The J gene is TRBJ2-5, the V gene TRBV5-6, with TRBD2 identical over 10 bases. CDR1 SGHDT and CDR2 YYEEEE come from the germline V gene. With V trimmed by 4 bases and J by 0 bases, 3 bases remained unmatched. The CDR3 totals 15 residues. Partial CDR3 DNA: TGTGCCAGCAGCCTACTAGCGGGGAACCAAGAGACC. This encodes CASSLLAGNQET. The full CDR3 is CASSLLAGNQETQYF. Looking up the rest from reference TRBV5-6 and TRBJ2-5 gives the full variable domain: DAGVTQSPTHLIKTRGQQVTLRCSPKSGHDTVSWYQQALGQGPQFIFQYYEEEERQRGNFPDRFSGHQFPNYSSELNVNALLLGDSALYLCASSLLAGNQETQYFGPGTRLLVL.

For this clone: The read finishes 3 residues shy of the CDR3 end, and the germline J gene is used to complete it. The chain joins TRBV20-1 to TRBJ2-2; possible D gene TRBD1, 6 bases. This CDR3 region has 14 residues. Germline CDR1 is DFQATT and CDR2 is SNEGSKA (reference sequence). V gave up 2 bases and J gave up 4 bases, with 11 bases separating them. The CDR3 bases that were read are TGCAGTGCTAGATACCCGACAGGCACCGGGGAG. Translation gives CSARYPTGTGE. The entire CDR3 is CSARYPTGTGELFF.

Notes on this clone: The missing CDR3 end, 3 residues past where the read stops, is filled in from the germline J gene. The genes are TRBV5-1 and TRBJ1-6; 11 bases match TRBD1. The CDR3 has 16 amino acids. The germline V gene has CDR1 SGHRS and CDR2 YFSETQ. V dropped 2 bases and J dropped 6; count of bases not matched to a gene: 4. The DNA read from the CDR3 is TGCGCCAGCAGCTTCGTGGGACAGGGGGTTAATTCACCC. It yields the protein CASSFVGQGVNSP. The whole CDR3 is CASSFVGQGVNSPLHF. Complete variable domain (other parts from reference TRBV5-1 and TRBJ1-6): KAGVTQTPRYLIKTRGQQVTLSCSPISGHRSVSWYQQTPGQGLQFLFEYFSETQRNKGNFPGRFSGRQFSNSRSEMNVSTLELGDSALYLCASSFVGQGVNSPLHFGNGTRLTVT.

Of note for this clone: The observed sequence ends 3 residues before the CDR3 terminus, with the missing tail filled in from the germline J gene. The chain recombines TRBV5-1 with TRBJ1-4, with 8 bases aligning to TRBD1. V dropped 4 bases and J dropped 8; count of bases not matched to a gene: 7. The V gene's germline CDR1 is SGHRS and CDR2 YFSETQ. CDR3 length: 14 amino acids. The CDR3 sequence is CASSKGQAKEKLFF. The sequenced part of the CDR3 DNA is TGCGCCAGCAGCAAGGGACAGGCCAAAGAAAAA. The variable domain in full, with the rest retrieved from reference TRBV5-1 and TRBJ1-4, is KAGVTQTPRYLIKTRGQQVTLSCSPISGHRSVSWYQQTPGQGLQFLFEYFSETQRNKGNFPGRFSGRQFSNSRSEMNVSTLELGDSALYLCASSKGQAKEKLFFGSGTQLSVL.

Comments on this clone: The missing CDR3 end, 3 residues past where the read stops, is filled in from the germline J gene. V usage is TRBV4-1 and J usage is TRBJ2-5; 7 positions match TRBD1. This CDR3 is 12 amino acids long. Trimming at V came to 8 bases and at J to 3 bases, leaving 3 bases not matched to a gene. Germline CDR1 reads MGHRA; CDR2 reads YSYEKL. CDR3 sequence reads: CASRDREETQYF. The part of the CDR3 DNA that was read is TGCGCCAGCCGCGACAGGGAAGAGACC.

As concerns this clone: Coverage ceases 3 residues before the CDR3 finishes, and the germline J gene fills in the end. The rearrangement links TRBV7-9 to TRBJ1-1; no reliable D call. Looked up from germline, CDR1 is SEHNR and CDR2 is FQNEAQ (reference sequence). This CDR3 is 10 amino acids long. The CDR3 here is CASSLREAFF. CDR3 bases read: TGTGCCAGCAGCTTAAGGGAA.

The DNA read from the CDR3 is TGTGCCAGCAGCCAACGAGCGGGGGGTCAAGAGACC. Encoded protein: CASSQRAGGQET. Given in full, the CDR3 is CASSQRAGGQETQYF. V and J are TRBV3-1 (or the pseudogene TRBV3-2) and TRBJ2-5, with 9 positions matching TRBD2. The CDR3 end is not reached by the read, which stops 3 residues before it; the germline J gene fills it in. Germline CDR1 and CDR2: LGHDT and YNNKEL (reference sequence). Trimming cost V 2 bases and J 2 bases; bases outside gene matches: 3. This CDR3 has 15 residues.

On this clone: The read terminates 3 residues ahead of where the CDR3 ends, so the germline J gene completes it. The chain carries TRBV5-1 and TRBJ1-2, with D unresolved. This CDR3 spans 16 amino acids. CDR1 SGHRS and CDR2 YFSETQ come from the germline V gene. V dropped 1 base and J dropped 4 bases, with 17 bases sitting between them. The chain's CDR3 is CASSLSAEAEAYGYTF. The CDR3 DNA, read in part, is TGCGCCAGCAGCTTGTCCGCGGAGGCTGAAGCCTATGGC.

Notes on this clone: Read sequence stops 3 residues before the CDR3 end, and the germline J gene provides the missing end. The rearrangement links TRBV14 to TRBJ1-3; 11 nucleotides match TRBD1. The CDR3 is made up of 18 amino acids. V lost 4 bases, J lost 2 bases, and 10 bases stayed unmatched. CDR1 and CDR2 from the germline V gene are SGHDN and FVKESK. The CDR3 region is CASSPWTGGEHPGNTIYF. The CDR3 bases that were read are TGTGCCAGCAGCCCGTGGACAGGGGGCGAGCACCCTGGAAACACC.

A remark on this clone: Sequencing ends 3 residues short of the CDR3 end; the germline J gene provides the rest. The chain has TRBV19 and TRBJ1-5; TRBD1 matches at 8 bases. Germline V CDR1 and CDR2: LNHDA, SQIVND (reference sequence). V shed 8 bases, J shed 7 bases, and the junction held 4 bases outside the gene matches. CDR3 length: 12 amino acids. The CDR3 is CASQDRAQPQHF. The covered CDR3 bases are TGTGCCAGTCAGGACAGGGCACAGCCC.

The part of the CDR3 DNA that was read is TGTGCCAGCAGCCAAGTAGGGGCGGGGACCTACACAGATACG. Its protein is CASSQVGAGTYTDT. The whole CDR3 sequence is CASSQVGAGTYTDTQYF. The J gene is TRBJ2-3, the V gene TRBV4-2, with D tentatively TRBD2 (6 bases). The read comes to an end 3 residues before the CDR3 does, leaving the germline J gene to fill in the end. This CDR3 comprises 17 residues. The V end was cut by 1 base, the J end by 2 bases, with 16 bases between. CDR1 LGHNA and CDR2 YNFKEQ come from the germline V gene.

Concerning this clone itself: One junction end disagrees with the germline gene, perhaps due to a read error. The missing CDR3 end, 3 residues past where the read stops, is filled in from the germline J gene. This chain connects TRBV11-2 to TRBJ2-7, with 8 bases lining up with TRBD1. The CDR3 is 15 amino acids. Germline values: CDR1 SGHAT, CDR2 FQNNGV. The covered CDR3 bases are TGTGCCAGCAACTTAAGGCGACAGGGGTATCGCGAG. Translating it yields CASNLRRQGYRE. The whole CDR3 sequence reads CASNLRRQGYREQYF.

Notes on this clone: The DNA ends 3 residues before the CDR3 does, and the rest of the CDR3 is filled in from the germline J gene. V gene TRBV24-1 combines with J gene TRBJ2-2; possibly TRBD1 for D (5 bases). Germline CDR1 reads KGHDR; CDR2 reads SFDVKD. V was pared by 3 bases and J by 3 bases, with 7 bases between. The CDR3 has 14 residues. The CDR3 sequence: CATSDETDTGELFF. The CDR3 DNA, read in part, is TGTGCCACCAGTGATGAGACAGACACCGGGGAG.

As for this clone: The read terminates 3 residues before the CDR3 end, so the remaining end is supplied by the germline J gene. V usage is TRBV4-1 and J usage is TRBJ1-6; D might be TRBD1 (6 bases). V lost 4 bases and J 10 bases, leaving 14 bases between the germline ends. The CDR3 totals 14 residues. CDR1 MGHRA and CDR2 YSYEKL come from the germline V gene. CDR3 DNA (partial): TGCGCCAGCAGCCCGACAGGAATTGGGTCACCC. Protein product: CASSPTGIGSP. The complete CDR3 protein is CASSPTGIGSPLHF.